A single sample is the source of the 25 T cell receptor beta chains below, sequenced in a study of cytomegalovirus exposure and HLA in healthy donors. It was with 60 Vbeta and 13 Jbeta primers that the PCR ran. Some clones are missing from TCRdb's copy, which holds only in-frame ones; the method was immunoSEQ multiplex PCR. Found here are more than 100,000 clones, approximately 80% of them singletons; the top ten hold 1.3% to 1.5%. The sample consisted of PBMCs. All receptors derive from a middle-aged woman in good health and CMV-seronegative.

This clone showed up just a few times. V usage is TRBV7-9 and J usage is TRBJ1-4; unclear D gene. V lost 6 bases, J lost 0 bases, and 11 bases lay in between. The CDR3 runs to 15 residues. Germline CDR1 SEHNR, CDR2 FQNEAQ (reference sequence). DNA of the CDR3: TGTGCCAGCAGGGGCACCCGTGCAACTAATGAAAAACTGTTTTTT. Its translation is CASRGTRATNEKLFF.

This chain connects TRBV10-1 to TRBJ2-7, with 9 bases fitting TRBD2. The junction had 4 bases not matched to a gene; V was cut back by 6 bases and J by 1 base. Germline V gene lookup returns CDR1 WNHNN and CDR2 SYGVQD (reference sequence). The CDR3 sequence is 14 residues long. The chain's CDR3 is CASRASGESYEQYF. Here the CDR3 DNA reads TGCGCCAGCAGAGCTAGCGGGGAGTCCTACGAGCAGTACTTC.

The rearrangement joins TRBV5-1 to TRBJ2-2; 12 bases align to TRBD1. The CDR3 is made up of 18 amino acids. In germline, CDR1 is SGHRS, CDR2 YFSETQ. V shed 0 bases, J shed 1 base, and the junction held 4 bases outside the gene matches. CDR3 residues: CASSLAGTGGRNTGELFF. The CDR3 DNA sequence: TGCGCCAGCAGCTTGGCCGGGACAGGGGGCAGGAACACCGGGGAGCTGTTTTTT.

CDR3 nucleotides: TGTGCCAGTAGTATTCCCACAGGGGATCAGCCCCAGCATTTT. Its translation is CASSIPTGDQPQHF. The genes are TRBV19 and TRBJ1-5; 7 bases line up with TRBD1. V shed 3 bases, J shed 5 bases, and the junction held 4 bases outside the gene matches. CDR3 size: 14 residues. From germline, CDR1 is LNHDA and CDR2 SQIVND (reference sequence).

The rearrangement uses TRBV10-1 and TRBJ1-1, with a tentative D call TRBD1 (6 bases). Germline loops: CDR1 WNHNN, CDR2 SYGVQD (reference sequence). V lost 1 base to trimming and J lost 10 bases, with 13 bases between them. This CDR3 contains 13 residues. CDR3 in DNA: TGCGCCAGCAGTGAGTTCACAGGGCAGCGAGCTTTCTTT. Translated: CASSEFTGQRAFF.

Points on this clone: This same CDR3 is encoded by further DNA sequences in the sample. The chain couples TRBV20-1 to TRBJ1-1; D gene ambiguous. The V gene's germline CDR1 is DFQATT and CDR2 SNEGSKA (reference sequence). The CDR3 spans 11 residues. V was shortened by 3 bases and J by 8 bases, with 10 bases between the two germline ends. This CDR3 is CSASLGREAFF. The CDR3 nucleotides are TGCAGTGCTAGTTTAGGCAGGGAAGCTTTCTTT.

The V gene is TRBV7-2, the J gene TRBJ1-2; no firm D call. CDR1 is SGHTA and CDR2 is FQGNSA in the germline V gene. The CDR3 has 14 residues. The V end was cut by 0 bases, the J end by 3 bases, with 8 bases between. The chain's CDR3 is CASSLAWAYYGYTF. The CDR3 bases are TGTGCCAGCAGCTTAGCGTGGGCCTACTATGGCTACACCTTC.

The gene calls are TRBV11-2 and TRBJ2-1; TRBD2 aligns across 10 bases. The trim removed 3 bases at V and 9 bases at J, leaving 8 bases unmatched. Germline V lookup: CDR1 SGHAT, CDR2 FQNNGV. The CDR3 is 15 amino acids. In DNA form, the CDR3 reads TGTGCCAGCAGCTTTTCGGCTAGCGGGGGAGGTGAGCAGTTCTTC. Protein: CASSFSASGGGEQFF.

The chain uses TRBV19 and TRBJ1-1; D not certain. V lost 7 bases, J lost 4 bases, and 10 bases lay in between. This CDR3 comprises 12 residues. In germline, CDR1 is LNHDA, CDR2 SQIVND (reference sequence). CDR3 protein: CASMSWSTEAFF. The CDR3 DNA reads TGTGCCAGTATGTCCTGGAGCACTGAAGCTTTCTTT. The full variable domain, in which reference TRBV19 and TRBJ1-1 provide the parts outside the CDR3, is DGGITQSPKYLFRKEGQNVTLSCEQNLNHDAMYWYRQDPGQGLRLIYYSQIVNDFQKGDIAEGYSVSREKKESFPLTVTSAQKNPTAFYLCASMSWSTEAFFGQGTRLTVV.

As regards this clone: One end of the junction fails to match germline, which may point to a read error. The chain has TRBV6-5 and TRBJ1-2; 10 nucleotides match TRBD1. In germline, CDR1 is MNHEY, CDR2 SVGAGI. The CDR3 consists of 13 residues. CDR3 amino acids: CASSRDRGRGYPF. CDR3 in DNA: TGTGCCAGCAGTAGGGACAGGGGACGCGGCTACCCCTTC.

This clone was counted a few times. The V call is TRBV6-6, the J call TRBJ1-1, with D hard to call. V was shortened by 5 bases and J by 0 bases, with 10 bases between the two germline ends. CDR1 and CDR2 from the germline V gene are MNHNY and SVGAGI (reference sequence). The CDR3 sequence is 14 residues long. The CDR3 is CASSPETLNTEAFF. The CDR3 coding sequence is TGTGCCAGCAGTCCCGAGACACTGAACACTGAAGCTTTCTTT.

The DNA for the CDR3 is TGTGCCAGCTCGTTTCGCAGCGGGGGCGGGGATGAGCAGTTCTTC. Protein product: CASSFRSGGGDEQFF. The chain couples TRBV18 to TRBJ2-1, with 8 positions matching TRBD2. This CDR3 region has 15 residues. The J segment lost 8 bases and the V segment lost 6 bases, leaving 12 bases of the junction unmatched. In germline, CDR1 is KGHSH, CDR2 LQKENI. Filled out from reference TRBV18 and TRBJ2-1, the complete variable domain reads NAGVMQNPRHLVRRRGQEARLRCSPMKGHSHVYWYRQLPEEGLKFMVYLQKENIIDESGMPKERFSAEFPKEGPSILRIQQVVRGDSAAYFCASSFRSGGGDEQFFGPGTRLTVL.

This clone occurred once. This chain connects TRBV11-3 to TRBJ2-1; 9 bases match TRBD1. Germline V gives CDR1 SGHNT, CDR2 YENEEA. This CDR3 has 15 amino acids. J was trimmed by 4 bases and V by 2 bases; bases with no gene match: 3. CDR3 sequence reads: CASSLSGTGYNEQFF. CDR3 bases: TGTGCCAGCAGCTTATCCGGGACAGGGTACAATGAGCAGTTCTTC.

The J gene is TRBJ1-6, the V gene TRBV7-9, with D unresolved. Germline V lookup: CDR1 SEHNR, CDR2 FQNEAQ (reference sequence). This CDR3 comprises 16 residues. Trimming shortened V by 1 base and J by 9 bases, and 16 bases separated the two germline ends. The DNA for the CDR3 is TGTGCCAGCAGCTTAGATCGTCCGAGCCCAGGTTCACCCCTCCACTTT. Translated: CASSLDRPSPGSPLHF. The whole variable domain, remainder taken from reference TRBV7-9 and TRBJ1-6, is DTGVSQNPRHKITKRGQNVTFRCDPISEHNRLYWYRQTLGQGPEFLTYFQNEAQLEKSRLLSDRFSAERPKGSFSTLEIQRTEQGDSAMYLCASSLDRPSPGSPLHFGNGTRLTVT.

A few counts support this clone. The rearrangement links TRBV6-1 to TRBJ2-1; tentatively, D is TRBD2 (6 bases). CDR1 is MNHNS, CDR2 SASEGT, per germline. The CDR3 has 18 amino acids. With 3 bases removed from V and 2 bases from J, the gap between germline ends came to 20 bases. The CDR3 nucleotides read TGTGCCAGCAGTGACCCCGTCGGAGGGTCGTCCACCTACAATGAGCAGTTCTTC. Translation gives CASSDPVGGSSTYNEQFF.

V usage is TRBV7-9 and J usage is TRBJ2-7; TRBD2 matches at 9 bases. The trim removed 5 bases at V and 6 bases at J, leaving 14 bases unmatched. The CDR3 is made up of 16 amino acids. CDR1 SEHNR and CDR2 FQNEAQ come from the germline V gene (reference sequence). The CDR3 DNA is TGTGCCAGCAGCCCCCCCATAGCGGGGGTTGAGGTCGAGCAGTACTTC. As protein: CASSPPIAGVEVEQYF. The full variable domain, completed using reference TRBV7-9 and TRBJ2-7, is DTGVSQNPRHKITKRGQNVTFRCDPISEHNRLYWYRQTLGQGPEFLTYFQNEAQLEKSRLLSDRFSAERPKGSFSTLEIQRTEQGDSAMYLCASSPPIAGVEVEQYFGPGTRLTVT.

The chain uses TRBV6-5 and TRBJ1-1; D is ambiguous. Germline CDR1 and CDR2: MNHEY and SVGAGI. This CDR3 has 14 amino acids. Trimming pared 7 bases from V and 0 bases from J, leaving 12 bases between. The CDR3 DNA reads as TGTGCCAGCAACTATAGACGGGTGAACACTGAAGCTTTCTTT. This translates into CASNYRRVNTEAFF.

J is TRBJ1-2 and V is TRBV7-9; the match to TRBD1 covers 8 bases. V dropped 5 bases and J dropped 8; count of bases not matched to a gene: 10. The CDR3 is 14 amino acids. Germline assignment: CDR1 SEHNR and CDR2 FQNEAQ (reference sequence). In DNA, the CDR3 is TGTGCCAGCAGCACCAATCAGGGGGCGCACGGCTACACCTTC. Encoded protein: CASSTNQGAHGYTF.

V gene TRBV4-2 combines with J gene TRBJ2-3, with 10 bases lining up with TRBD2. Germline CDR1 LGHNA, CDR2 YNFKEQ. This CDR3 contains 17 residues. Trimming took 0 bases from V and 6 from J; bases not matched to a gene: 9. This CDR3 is CASSQEPSGGAVDTQYF. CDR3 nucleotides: TGTGCCAGCAGCCAAGAGCCAAGCGGGGGGGCGGTGGATACGCAGTATTTT.

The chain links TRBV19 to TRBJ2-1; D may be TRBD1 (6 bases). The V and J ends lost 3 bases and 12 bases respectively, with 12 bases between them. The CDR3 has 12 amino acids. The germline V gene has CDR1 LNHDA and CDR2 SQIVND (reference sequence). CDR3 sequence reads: CASSIPQGLQFF. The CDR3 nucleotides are TGTGCCAGTAGTATTCCACAGGGCTTGCAGTTCTTC.

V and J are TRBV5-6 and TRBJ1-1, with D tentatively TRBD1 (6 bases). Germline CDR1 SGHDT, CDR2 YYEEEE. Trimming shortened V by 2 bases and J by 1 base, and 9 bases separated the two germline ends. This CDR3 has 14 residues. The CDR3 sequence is CASSLRQANTEAFF. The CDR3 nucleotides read TGTGCCAGCAGCTTACGACAGGCGAACACTGAAGCTTTCTTT.

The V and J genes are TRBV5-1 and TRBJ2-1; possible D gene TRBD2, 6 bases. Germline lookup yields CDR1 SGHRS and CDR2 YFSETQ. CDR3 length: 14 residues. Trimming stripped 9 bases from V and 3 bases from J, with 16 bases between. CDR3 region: CATGAGSYYNEQFF. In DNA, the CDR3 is TGCGCCACGGGAGCGGGTAGTTACTACAATGAGCAGTTCTTC.

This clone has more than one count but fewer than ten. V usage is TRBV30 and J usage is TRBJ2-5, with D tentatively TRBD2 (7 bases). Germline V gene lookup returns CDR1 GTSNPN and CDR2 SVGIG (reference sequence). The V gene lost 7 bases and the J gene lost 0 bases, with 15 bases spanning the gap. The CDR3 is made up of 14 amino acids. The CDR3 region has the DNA TGTGCCTCCACACGGGGGGACAACCAAGAGACCCAGTACTTC. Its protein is CASTRGDNQETQYF. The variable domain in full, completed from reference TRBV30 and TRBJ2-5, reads SQTIHQWPATLVQPVGSPLSLECTVEGTSNPNLYWYRQAAGRGLQLLFYSVGIGQISSEVPQNLSASRPQDRQFILSSKKLLLSDSGFYLCASTRGDNQETQYFGPGTRLLVL.

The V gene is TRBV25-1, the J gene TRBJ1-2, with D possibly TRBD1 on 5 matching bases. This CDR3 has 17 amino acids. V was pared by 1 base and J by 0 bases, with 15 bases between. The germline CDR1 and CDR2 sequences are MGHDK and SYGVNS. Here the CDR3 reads CASSESLGAGTNYGYTF. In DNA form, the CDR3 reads TGTGCCAGCAGTGAATCTTTAGGGGCAGGGACTAACTATGGCTACACCTTC.

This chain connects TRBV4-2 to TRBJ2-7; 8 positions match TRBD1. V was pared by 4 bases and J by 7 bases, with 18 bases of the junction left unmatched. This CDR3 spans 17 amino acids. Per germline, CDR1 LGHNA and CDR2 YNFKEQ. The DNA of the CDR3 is TGTGCCAGCAGCCTCGAAACTCTTGCGCAGGGGGCCGGAGAGCAGTACTTC. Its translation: CASSLETLAQGAGEQYF.